This T cell receptor beta chain was captured by sequencing in a study of T cell responses to AZD1222 COVID-19 vaccine. Turning to the study itself: Second-dose intervals near 4 or 12 weeks were combined. Whole-study findings and limits: Regions 160-218 and 743-854 held dominance among vaccine-associated CD4 TCRs, which spanned spike. No repertoire was sampled before or during the peak T cell response, only after it. White British donors predominated, females outnumbered males, and clonal diversity was possibly underestimated.

Here immunoSEQ multiplex PCR was the method, and the copy in TCRdb shows in-frame clones only, minus some. The data contain approximately 94,000 clones, around nine tenths of them seen just once; the ten biggest clones take up 1.5% to 2%. Note on this clone: What it recognizes is unknown.

This CDR3 contains 14 residues. Germline CDR1 is SGHTA and CDR2 is FQGNSA. The V and J ends lost 3 bases and 5 bases, in that order; junction bases with no gene match: 5. V usage is TRBV7-2 and J usage is TRBJ2-5; TRBD2 aligns across 8 bases. This TCR was sampled from an adult in good health. The sequenced sample was peripheral blood, obtained on day 0 of AZD1222 vaccination. CDR3 sequence: CASSLRAGVETQYF. The CDR3 region has the DNA TGTGCCAGCAGCTTGAGAGCGGGAGTGGAGACCCAGTACTTC.